This T cell receptor beta chain was found in a study of blood T cell repertoires in COVID-19. This CDR3 spans 16 amino acids. Germline trimming cut 3 bases from V and 10 bases from J; bases unmatched to any gene: 8. Looked up from germline, CDR1 is MNHEY and CDR2 is SMNVEV (reference sequence). In this sample, this clone turned up a few times. Authors' analysis steps: Amplification of reference gene primers provided the estimated nucleated cell counts. Using immunoSEQ multiplex PCR, the repertoire was profiled, and TCRdb retains in-frame clones only, with some absent. V and J calls and clone size are copied from that table; D and trimming were computed from the DNA. The table includes a few hundred thousand clones, around 80% detected once.

The sample comprised PBMCs or T cells enriched from blood (not recorded which). This clonotype was obtained from a man aged 25-45 years with acute COVID-19. The chain combines TRBV27 with TRBJ2-1; 14 bases line up with TRBD2. The CDR3, as DNA: TGTGCCAGCAGTTTCCTCGGGACTAGCGGGAGTATAGAGCAGTTCTTC. Translation gives CASSFLGTSGSIEQFF.